The clone carrying this T cell receptor (beta chain) has a single count. Its antigen is unknown. Germline CDR1 MNHNY, CDR2 SVGAGI (reference sequence). The ends were cut back, 4 bases at V and 4 bases at J, with 13 bases in the middle. The CDR3 extends over 14 amino acids. This specimen belongs to a study of PD-1 blockade in classical Hodgkin lymphoma. Broader study findings: As was reported, newly diagnosed patients showed lower baseline TCR diversity than healthy donors did. Patients starting nivolumab less than 1 year after ASCT had lower diversity and were excluded from later analyses.

Profiled with immunoSEQ multiplex PCR; TCRdb holds only in-frame clones, not every one. The sample records some 150,000 clones, nearly 80% being singletons. Relapse after autologous stem cell transplantation occurred in every patient, and brentuximab vedotin exposure varied. Sequencing used peripheral blood mononuclear cells (PBMCs), obtained before the second cycle of nivolumab. The source is a human donor with classical Hodgkin lymphoma. The rearrangement uses TRBV6-6 and TRBJ2-5; TRBD1 is a possible D gene (5 bases). The CDR3 loop reads CASSSQGSVETQYF. The CDR3 DNA sequence: TGTGCCAGCAGTTCTCAGGGTTCAGTAGAGACCCAGTACTTC.